The clone carrying this TCR beta chain was observed many times. RNA transcripts were the source from which TCR beta CDR3 regions were amplified. RT-PCR in the first round used HTBI primers; a second-round multiplex PCR followed. TCRdb passed the multiplex PCR reads through MiXCR, listing each CDR3 protein once. Found here are 400,000 to 500,000 distinct CDR3 sequences, around 21% of them singletons; the top ten hold 3%. This CDR3 contains 14 residues. Trimming took 7 bases from V and 5 from J; bases not matched to a gene: 8. The V gene's germline CDR1 is KGHDR and CDR2 SFDVKD. These data come from a study of Graves' ophthalmopathy and Graves' hyperthyroidism.

This clonotype was obtained from a woman aged 18-30 years with stable Graves' hyperthyroidism. The source material was peripheral blood. This rearrangement joins TRBV24-1 to TRBJ1-1; 8 bases agree with TRBD1. The CDR3 nucleotides are TGTGCCACCAGCAGGGGAACAGGGGGGACTGAAGCTTTCTTT. It encodes CATSRGTGGTEAFF.